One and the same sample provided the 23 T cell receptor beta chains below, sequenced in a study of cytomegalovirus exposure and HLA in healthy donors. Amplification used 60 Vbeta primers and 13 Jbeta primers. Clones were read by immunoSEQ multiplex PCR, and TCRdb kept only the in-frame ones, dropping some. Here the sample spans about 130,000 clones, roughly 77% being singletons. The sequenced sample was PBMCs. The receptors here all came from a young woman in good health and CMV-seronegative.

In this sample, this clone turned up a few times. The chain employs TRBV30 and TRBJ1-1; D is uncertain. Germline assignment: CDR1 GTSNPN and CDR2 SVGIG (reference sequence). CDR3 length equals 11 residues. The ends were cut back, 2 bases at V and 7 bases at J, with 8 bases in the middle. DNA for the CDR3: TGTGCCTGGAGTCTGAGGATTGAAGCTTTCTTT. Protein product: CAWSLRIEAFF.

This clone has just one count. The CDR3 DNA is TGCGCCAGCAGCCATTTCCCCACTACAGGGCCCTATGGCTACACCTTC. Its protein is CASSHFPTTGPYGYTF. The rearrangement links TRBV4-3 to TRBJ1-2; TRBD1 is a possible D gene (6 bases). In germline, CDR1 is LGHNA, CDR2 YSLEER. This CDR3 comprises 16 residues. Between the trimmed V and J ends, which lost 3 bases and 4 bases, there was a span of 18 bases.

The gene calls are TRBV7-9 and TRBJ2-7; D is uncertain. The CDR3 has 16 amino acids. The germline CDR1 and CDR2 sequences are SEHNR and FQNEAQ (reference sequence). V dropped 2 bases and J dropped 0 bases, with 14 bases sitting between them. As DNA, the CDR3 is TGTGCCAGCAGCTTATCTAGGAGTTGGAACTCCTACGAGCAGTACTTC. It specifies CASSLSRSWNSYEQYF.

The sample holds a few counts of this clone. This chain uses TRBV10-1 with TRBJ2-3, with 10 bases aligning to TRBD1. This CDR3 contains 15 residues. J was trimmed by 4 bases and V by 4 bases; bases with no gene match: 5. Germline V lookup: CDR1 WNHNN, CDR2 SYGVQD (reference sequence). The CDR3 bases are TGCGCCAGCAGTGGAGGGACAGGGGATGCAGATACGCAGTATTTT. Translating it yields CASSGGTGDADTQYF.

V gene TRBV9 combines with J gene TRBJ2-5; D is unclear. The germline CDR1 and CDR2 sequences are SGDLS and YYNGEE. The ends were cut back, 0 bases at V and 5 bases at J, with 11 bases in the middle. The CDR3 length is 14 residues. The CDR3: CASSVEAAMETQYF. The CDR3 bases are TGTGCCAGCAGCGTAGAGGCAGCGATGGAGACCCAGTACTTC.

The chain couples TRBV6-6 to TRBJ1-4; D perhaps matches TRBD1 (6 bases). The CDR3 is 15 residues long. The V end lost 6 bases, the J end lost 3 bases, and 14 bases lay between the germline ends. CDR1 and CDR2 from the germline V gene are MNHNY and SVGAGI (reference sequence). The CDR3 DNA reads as TGTGCCAGCAGAACCTCAGGGGTATCTAATGAAAAACTGTTTTTT. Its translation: CASRTSGVSNEKLFF.

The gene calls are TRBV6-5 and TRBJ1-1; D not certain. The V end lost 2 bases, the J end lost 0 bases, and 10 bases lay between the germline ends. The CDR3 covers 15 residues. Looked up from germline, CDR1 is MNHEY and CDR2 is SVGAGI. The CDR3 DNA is TGTGCCAGCAGTTACGGTAACAGAGTGAACACTGAAGCTTTCTTT. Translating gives CASSYGNRVNTEAFF.

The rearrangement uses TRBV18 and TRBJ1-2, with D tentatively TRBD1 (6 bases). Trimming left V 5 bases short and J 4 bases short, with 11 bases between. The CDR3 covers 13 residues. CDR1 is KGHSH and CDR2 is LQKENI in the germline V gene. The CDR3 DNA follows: TGTGCCAGCTCATCAGACAGGTCCTATGGCTACACCTTC. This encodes CASSSDRSYGYTF.

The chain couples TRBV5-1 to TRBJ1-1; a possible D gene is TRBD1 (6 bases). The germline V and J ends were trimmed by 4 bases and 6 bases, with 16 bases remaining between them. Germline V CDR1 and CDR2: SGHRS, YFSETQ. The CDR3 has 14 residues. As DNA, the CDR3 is TGCGCCAGCAGCCCCTCGGGAGGGGGGGCTGAAGCTTTCTTT. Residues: CASSPSGGGAEAFF.

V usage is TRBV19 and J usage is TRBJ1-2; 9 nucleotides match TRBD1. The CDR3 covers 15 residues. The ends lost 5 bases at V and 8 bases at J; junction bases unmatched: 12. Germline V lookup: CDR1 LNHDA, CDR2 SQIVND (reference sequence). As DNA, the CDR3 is TGTGCCAGTAGTTCGGGACAGGGAGGAGTAGAGGGCTACACCTTC. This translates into CASSSGQGGVEGYTF.

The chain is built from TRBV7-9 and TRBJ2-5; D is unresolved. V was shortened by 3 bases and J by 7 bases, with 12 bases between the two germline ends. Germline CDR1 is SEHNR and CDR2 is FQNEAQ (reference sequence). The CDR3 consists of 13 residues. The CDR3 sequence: CASSFPPVRTQYF. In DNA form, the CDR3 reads TGTGCCAGCAGCTTTCCACCGGTGAGGACCCAGTACTTC.

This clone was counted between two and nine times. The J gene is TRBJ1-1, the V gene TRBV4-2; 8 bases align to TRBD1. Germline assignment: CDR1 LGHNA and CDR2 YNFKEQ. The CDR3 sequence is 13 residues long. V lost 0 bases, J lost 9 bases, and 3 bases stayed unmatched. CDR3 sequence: CASSQEDRDQAFF. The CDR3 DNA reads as TGTGCCAGCAGCCAAGAGGACAGGGATCAAGCTTTCTTT.

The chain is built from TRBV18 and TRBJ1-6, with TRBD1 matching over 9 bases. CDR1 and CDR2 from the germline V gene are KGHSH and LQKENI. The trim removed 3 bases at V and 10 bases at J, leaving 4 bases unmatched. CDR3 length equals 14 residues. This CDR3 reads CASSPTGGPSPLHF. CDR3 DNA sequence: TGTGCCAGCTCACCGACAGGGGGACCATCACCCCTCCACTTT.

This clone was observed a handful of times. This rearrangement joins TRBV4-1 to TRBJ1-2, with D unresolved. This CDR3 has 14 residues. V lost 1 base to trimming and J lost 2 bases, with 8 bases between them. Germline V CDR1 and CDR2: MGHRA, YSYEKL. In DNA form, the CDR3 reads TGCGCCAGCAGCCAAGGGAGGACCAACTATGGCTACACCTTC. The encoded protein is CASSQGRTNYGYTF.

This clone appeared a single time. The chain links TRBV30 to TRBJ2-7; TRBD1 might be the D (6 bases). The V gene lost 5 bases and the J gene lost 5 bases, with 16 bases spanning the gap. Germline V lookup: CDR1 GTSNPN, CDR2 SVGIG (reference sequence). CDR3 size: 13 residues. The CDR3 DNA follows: TGTGCCTGGGGCTCTGACAGGCCCGACGAGCAGTACTTC. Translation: CAWGSDRPDEQYF.

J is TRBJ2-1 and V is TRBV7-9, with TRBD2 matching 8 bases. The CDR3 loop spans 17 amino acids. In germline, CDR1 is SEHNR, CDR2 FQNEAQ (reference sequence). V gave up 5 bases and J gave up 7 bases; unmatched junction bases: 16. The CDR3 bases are TGTGCCAGCAGCCGCCCCGGGGGCGGGAGGACCGGGAATGAGCAGTTCTTC. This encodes CASSRPGGGRTGNEQFF.

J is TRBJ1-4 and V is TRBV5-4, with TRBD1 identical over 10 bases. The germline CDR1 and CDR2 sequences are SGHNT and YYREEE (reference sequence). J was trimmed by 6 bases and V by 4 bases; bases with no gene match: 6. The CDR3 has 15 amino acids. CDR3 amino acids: CASSQSTGGHEKLFF. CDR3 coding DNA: TGTGCCAGCAGCCAATCGACAGGGGGCCATGAAAAACTGTTTTTT.

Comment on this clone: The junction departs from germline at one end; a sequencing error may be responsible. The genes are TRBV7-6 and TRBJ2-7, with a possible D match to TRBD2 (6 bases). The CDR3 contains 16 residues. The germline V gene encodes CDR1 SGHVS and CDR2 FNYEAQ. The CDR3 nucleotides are TGTGCCAGCAGCATAGCTTCCGGGGTAGCGGCTTACGAGCAGTACTTC. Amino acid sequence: CASSIASGVAAYEQYF.

This CDR3 is CASSLSGGAVEEKLFF. DNA for the CDR3: TGTGCCAGCAGCTTGTCAGGGGGCGCGGTAGAGGAAAAACTGTTTTTT. The rearrangement links TRBV5-4 to TRBJ1-4, with 8 positions matching TRBD1. The ends lost 1 base at V and 8 bases at J; junction bases unmatched: 10. CDR3 length: 16 residues. From germline, CDR1 is SGHNT and CDR2 YYREEE (reference sequence).

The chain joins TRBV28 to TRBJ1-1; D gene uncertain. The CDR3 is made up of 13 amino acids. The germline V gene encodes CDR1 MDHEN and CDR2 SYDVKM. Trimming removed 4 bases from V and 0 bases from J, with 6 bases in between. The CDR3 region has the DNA TGTGCCAGCAGTTCCTCTCTGAACACTGAAGCTTTCTTT. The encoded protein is CASSSSLNTEAFF. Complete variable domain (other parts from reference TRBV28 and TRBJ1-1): DVKVTQSSRYLVKRTGEKVFLECVQDMDHENMFWYRQDPGLGLRLIYFSYDVKMKEKGDIPEGYSVSREKKERFSLILESASTNQTSMYLCASSSSLNTEAFFGQGTRLTVV.

The CDR3 DNA reads TGTGCCAGCAGTCGACAGGGTGGCTCTGGAAACACCATATATTTT. Amino acids: CASSRQGGSGNTIYF. This chain links TRBV7-2 with TRBJ1-3; 7 bases agree with TRBD1. The V segment lost 6 bases and the J segment 0 bases; nucleotides outside the gene matches: 5. In germline, CDR1 is SGHTA, CDR2 FQGNSA. The length of the CDR3 is 15 residues.

The CDR3 here is CASSDMIGTVQETQYF. Here the CDR3 DNA reads TGTGCCAGCAGTGATATGATAGGGACAGTCCAAGAGACCCAGTACTTC. The chain joins TRBV6-1 to TRBJ2-5; 7 nucleotides align to TRBD1. This CDR3 contains 16 residues. The ends lost 3 bases at V and 1 base at J; junction bases unmatched: 8. The germline V gene has CDR1 MNHNS and CDR2 SASEGT.

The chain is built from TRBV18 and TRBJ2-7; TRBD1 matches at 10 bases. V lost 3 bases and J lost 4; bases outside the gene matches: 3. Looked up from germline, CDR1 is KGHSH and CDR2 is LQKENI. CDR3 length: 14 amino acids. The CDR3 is CASSPGQGWYEQYF. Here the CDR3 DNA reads TGTGCCAGCTCACCGGGACAGGGGTGGTACGAGCAGTACTTC. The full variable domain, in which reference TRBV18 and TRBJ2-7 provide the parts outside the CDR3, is NAGVMQNPRHLVRRRGQEARLRCSPMKGHSHVYWYRQLPEEGLKFMVYLQKENIIDESGMPKERFSAEFPKEGPSILRIQQVVRGDSAAYFCASSPGQGWYEQYFGPGTRLTVT.